This T cell receptor (beta chain) was profiled in a study of T cell changes during pregnancy in multiple sclerosis. Produced via immunoSEQ multiplex PCR; TCRdb's table is partial and in-frame only. In the table there are about 39,000 clones, roughly 93% of which are singletons. The CDR3 has 17 residues. Losses at the gene ends were 5 bases for V and 5 bases for J; bases not matched to a gene: 16. Germline V gene lookup returns CDR1 SGHTA and CDR2 FQGTGA. The receptor was isolated from a female donor with multiple sclerosis, enrolled in a pregnancy study. The rearrangement links TRBV7-3 to TRBJ1-2, with 8 bases that match TRBD1. The sample was CD4+ T cells from peripheral blood mononuclear cells, taken after pregnancy. The CDR3 loop reads CASSHVVAGTGDYGYTF. The CDR3 DNA reads TGTGCCAGCAGCCATGTGGTAGCTGGGACAGGCGATTATGGCTACACCTTC.